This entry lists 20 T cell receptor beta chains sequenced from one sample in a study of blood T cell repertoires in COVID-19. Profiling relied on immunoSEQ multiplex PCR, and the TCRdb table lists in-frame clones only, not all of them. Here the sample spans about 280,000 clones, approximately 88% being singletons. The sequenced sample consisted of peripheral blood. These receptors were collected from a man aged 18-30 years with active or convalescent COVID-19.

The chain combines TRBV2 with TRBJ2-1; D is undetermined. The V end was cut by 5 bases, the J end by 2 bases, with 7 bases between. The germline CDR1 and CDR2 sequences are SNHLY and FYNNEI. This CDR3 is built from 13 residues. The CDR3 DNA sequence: TGTGCCAGCAGTTTTACAGCCTACAATGAGCAGTTCTTC. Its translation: CASSFTAYNEQFF. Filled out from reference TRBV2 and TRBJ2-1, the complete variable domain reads EPEVTQTPSHQVTQMGQEVILRCVPISNHLYFYWYRQILGQKVEFLVSFYNNEISEKSEIFDDQFSVERPDGSNFTLKIRSTKLEDSAMYFCASSFTAYNEQFFGPGTRLTVL.

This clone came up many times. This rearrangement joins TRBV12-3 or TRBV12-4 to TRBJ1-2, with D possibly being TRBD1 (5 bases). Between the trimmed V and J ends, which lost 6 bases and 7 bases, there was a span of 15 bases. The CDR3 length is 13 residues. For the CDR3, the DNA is TGTGCCAGCAGCCAGGAGTGGGGCGGTGGCTACACCTTC. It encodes CASSQEWGGGYTF.

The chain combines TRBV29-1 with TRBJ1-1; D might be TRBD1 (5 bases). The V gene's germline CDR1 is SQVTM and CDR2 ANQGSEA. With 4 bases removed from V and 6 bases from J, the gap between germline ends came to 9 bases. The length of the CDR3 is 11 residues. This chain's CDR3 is CSVGGGAEAFF. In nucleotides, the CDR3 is TGCAGCGTTGGCGGGGGTGCTGAAGCTTTCTTT.

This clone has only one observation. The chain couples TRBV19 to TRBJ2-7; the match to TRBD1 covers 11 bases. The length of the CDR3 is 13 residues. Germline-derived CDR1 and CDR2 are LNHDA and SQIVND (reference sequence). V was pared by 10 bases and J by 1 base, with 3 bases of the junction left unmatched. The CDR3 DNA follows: TGTGCCACCGGACAGGGGGCTTCCTACGAGCAGTACTTC. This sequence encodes CATGQGASYEQYF.

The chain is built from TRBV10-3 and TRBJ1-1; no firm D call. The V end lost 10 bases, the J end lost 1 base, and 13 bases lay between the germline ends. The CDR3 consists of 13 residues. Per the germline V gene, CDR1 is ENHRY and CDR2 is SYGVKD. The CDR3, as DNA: TGTGCCACCAGACGACAAGCGAACACTGAAGCTTTCTTT. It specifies CATRRQANTEAFF.

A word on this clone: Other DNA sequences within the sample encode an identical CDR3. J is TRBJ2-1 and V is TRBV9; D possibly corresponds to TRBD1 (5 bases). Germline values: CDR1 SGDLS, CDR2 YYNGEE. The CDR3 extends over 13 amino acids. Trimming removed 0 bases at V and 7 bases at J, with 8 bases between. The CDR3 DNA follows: TGTGCCAGCAGCGTAGCAGGGTTGAATGAGCAGTTCTTC. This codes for CASSVAGLNEQFF.

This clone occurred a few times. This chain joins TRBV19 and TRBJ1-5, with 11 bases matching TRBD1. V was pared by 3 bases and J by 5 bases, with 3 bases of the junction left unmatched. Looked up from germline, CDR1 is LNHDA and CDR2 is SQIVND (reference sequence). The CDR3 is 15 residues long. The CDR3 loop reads CASSMRDRGYQPQHF. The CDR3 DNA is TGTGCCAGTAGTATGCGGGACAGGGGGTATCAGCCCCAGCATTTT.

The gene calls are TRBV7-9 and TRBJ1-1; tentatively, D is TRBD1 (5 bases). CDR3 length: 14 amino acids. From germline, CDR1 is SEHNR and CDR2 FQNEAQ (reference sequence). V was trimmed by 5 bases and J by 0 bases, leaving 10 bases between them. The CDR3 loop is CASSASGMNTEAFF. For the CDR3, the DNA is TGTGCCAGCAGCGCCTCAGGGATGAACACTGAAGCTTTCTTT.

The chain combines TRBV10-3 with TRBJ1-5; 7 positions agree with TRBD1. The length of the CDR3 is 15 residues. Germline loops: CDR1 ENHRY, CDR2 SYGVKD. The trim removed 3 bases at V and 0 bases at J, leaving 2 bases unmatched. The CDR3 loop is CAISEGTASNQPQHF. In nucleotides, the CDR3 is TGTGCCATCAGTGAAGGGACAGCTAGCAATCAGCCCCAGCATTTT.

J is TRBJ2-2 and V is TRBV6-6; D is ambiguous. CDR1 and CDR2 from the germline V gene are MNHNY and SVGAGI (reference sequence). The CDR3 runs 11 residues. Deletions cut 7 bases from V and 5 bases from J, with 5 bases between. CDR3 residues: CASTLTGELFF. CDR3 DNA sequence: TGTGCCAGCACCCTTACCGGGGAGCTGTTTTTT.

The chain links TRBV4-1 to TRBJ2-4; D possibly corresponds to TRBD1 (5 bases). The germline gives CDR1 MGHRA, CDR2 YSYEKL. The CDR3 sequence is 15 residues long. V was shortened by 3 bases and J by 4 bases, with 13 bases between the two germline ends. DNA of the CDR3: TGCGCCAGCAGCCATCAGGGTCCTGGGAAAAACATTCAGTACTTC. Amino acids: CASSHQGPGKNIQYF.

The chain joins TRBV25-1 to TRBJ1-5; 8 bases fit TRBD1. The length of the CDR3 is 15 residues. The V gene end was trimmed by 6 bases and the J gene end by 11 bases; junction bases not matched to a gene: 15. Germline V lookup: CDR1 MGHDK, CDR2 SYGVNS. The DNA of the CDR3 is TGTGCCAGCAGCCAGACAGGGGTCGGACCTTCGGCCCAGCATTTT. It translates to CASSQTGVGPSAQHF.

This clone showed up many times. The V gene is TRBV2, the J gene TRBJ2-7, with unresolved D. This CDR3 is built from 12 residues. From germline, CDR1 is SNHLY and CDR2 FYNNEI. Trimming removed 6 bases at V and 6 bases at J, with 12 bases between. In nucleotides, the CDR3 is TGTGCCAGCAGCGCCTGGCCACCCGAGCAGTACTTC. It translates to CASSAWPPEQYF.

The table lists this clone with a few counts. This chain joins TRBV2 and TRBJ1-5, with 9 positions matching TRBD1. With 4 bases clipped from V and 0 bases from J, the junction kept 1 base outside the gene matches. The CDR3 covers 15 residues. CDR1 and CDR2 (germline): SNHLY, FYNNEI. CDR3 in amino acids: CASSGTGDSNQPQHF. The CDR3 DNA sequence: TGTGCCAGCAGTGGGACAGGGGATAGCAATCAGCCCCAGCATTTT.

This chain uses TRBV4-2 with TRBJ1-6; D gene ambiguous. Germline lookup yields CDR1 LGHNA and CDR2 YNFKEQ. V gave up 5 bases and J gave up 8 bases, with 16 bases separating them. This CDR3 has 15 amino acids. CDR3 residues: CASSSRETIYSPLHF. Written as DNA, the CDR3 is TGTGCCAGCAGCTCCCGGGAAACCATATATTCACCCCTCCACTTT.

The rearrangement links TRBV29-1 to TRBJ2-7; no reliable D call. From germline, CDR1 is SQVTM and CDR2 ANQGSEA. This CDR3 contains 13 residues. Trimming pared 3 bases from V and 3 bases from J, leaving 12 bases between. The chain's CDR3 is CSVDAGSDYEQYF. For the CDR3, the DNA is TGCAGCGTTGATGCAGGCTCGGACTACGAGCAGTACTTC.

The CDR3 region has the DNA TGCGCCAGCAGCCAACATGTATCTTATTCAGGGCCGCCTGGAAACACCATATATTTT. Its protein is CASSQHVSYSGPPGNTIYF. The chain joins TRBV4-1 to TRBJ1-3; possible D gene TRBD1, 5 bases. The CDR3 consists of 19 residues. The V end was cut by 2 bases, the J end by 2 bases, with 22 bases between. Per germline, CDR1 MGHRA and CDR2 YSYEKL.

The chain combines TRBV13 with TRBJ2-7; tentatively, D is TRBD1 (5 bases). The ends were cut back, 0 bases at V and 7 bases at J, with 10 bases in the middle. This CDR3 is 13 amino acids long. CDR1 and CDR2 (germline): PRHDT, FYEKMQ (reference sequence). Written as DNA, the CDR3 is TGTGCCAGCAGCTTAGGGACAGAGAAGGAGCAGTACTTC. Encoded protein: CASSLGTEKEQYF.

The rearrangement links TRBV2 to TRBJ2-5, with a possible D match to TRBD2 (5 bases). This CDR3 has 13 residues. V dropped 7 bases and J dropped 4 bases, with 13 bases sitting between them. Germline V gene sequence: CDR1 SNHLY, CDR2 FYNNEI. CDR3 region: CASTKALGETQYF. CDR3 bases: TGTGCCAGCACCAAGGCACTAGGAGAGACCCAGTACTTC.

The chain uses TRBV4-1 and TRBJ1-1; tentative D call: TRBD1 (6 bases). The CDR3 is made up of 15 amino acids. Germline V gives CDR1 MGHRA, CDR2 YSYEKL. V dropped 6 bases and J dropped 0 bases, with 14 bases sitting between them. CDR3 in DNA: TGCGCCAGCAGTTTGAGCAGGGGCGTGAACACTGAAGCTTTCTTT. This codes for CASSLSRGVNTEAFF.